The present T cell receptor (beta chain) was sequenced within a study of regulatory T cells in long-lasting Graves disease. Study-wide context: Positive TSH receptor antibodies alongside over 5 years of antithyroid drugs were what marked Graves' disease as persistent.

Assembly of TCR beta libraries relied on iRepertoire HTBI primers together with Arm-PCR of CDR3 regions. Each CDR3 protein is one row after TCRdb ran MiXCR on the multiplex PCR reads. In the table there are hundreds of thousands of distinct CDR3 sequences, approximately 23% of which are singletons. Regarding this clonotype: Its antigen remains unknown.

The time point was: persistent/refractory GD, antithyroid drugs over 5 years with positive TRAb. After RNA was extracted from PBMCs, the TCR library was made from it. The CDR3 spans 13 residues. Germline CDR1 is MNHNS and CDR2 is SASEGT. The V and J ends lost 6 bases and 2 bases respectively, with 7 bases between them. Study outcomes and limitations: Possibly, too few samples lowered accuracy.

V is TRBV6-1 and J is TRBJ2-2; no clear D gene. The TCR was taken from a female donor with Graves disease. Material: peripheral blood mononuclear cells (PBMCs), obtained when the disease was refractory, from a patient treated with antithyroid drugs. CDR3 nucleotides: TGTGCCAGCAGGGGGAAAAACACCGGGGAGCTGTTTTTT. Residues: CASRGKNTGELFF.